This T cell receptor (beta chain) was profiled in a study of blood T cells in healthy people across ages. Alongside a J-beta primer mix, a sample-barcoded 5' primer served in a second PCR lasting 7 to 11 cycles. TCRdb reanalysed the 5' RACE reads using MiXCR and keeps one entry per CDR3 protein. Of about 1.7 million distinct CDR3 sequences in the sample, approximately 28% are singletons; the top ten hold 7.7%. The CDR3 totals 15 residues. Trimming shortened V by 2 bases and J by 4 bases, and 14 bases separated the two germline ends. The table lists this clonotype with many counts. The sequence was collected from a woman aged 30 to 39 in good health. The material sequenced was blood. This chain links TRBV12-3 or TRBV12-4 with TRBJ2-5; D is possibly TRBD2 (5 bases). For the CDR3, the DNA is TGTGCCAGCAGTTTAAGGAGGAACCAACGAGAGACCCAGTACTTC. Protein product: CASSLRRNQRETQYF.